The sample holds many counts of the clone carrying this T cell receptor (beta chain). The antigen remains unidentified. The data originate from a study of T cells after yellow fever vaccination. At the level of the study: Preparing low-cell-number fractions relied on SMART-Seq v4 Ultra Low Input. The study's findings and limits: Repertoires obtained by FACS sorting could include abundant clonotypes that entered as contaminants from the bulk population. Among all clonotypes, a small share was observed in both CD4 and CD8 compartments.

A process of 5'RACE template switching, which added a universal primer site and UMIs, was used to make TCR cDNA. One entry per CDR3 protein, called by TCRdb with MiXCR from the 5' RACE reads. Counted here are roughly 300,000 distinct CDR3 sequences, roughly 6.8% occurring once; the ten biggest clones make up about 18%. Germline V CDR1 and CDR2: MNHNS, SASEGT. V lost 6 bases to trimming and J lost 6 bases, with 14 bases between them. The CDR3 covers 14 residues. Sequenced material: PBMCs, taken about 41 days after the first yellow fever vaccination. The gene calls are TRBV6-1 and TRBJ2-2, with a tentative D call TRBD2 (5 bases). The receptor was derived from a man between 18 and 35 years old who received the YFV17D yellow fever vaccine. The CDR3 nucleotides read TGTGCCAGCAGCCGCGGGCCCAAACCCGGGGAGCTGTTTTTT. Translating it yields CASSRGPKPGELFF.